This T cell receptor beta chain originates from a study of T-cell reconstitution after alpha-beta-depleted transplantation in children (TCRdb year 2016). Study-level background: Using TCR repertoire profiling, the study quantitatively followed how T-cell immune reconstitution unfolded in children after TCRalphabeta/CD19-depleted allogeneic hematopoietic cell transplantation.

The treatment or condition label, read with the paper, signifies: allogeneic hematopoietic cell transplantation with graft depleted of TCRalphabeta T cells and CD19 B cells. The transplant recipients were children given TCRalphabeta/CD19-depleted allogeneic hematopoietic cell grafts. The library was produced with PCR. Reads for this sample came from an Illumina HiSeq 2500. To normalize quantification of the TCRbeta repertoire, the TCR libraries were built with molecular barcoding that relied on unique molecular identifiers. TCRdb's own reprocessing of the public reads used fastp at Q25 and MiXCR and kept productive beta chains. Identical CDR3 proteins give one entry, which carries the most common genes and DNA. The table for this sample lists some 300,000 distinct CDR3 sequences; roughly 7.8% of them were counted only once. Clones ranked in the top ten supply approximately 9.6% of the sample. The germline V gene yields SQVTM for CDR1 and ANQGSEA for CDR2. The CDR3 contains 13 residues, cysteine and phenylalanine counted. The CDR3 DNA has 39 bases and is translated from base 1. Trimming at the junction amounts to 4 bases on V and 7 bases on J, and the germline ends lie 16 bases apart.

This clonotype has ten or more counts. The antigen it recognizes is unknown. Base qualities were left out, and no much larger clone turns up one base away. General conclusions and limits of the study: Over the following months the frequencies of hyperexpanded clones went down, and after one year T-cell counts and TCRbeta diversity were mostly credited to newly produced T cells. The high TCRbeta diversity at day 60 in some patients was ascribed to recipient T cells and intrathymic progenitors that had survived conditioning. The apparently early recovery of alphabetaT-cell counts about two months after transplant reportedly depended on only several hundred rapidly expanded clones that came from non-depleted graft cells.

The sequences come from peripheral blood, collected 360 days after TCRalphabeta/CD19-depleted stem cell transplant. This clonotype was obtained from a female patient between 2 and 15 years old who had a stem cell transplant for Fanconi anemia, so the T cells may come from the graft donor. The chain links TRBV29-1 with TRBJ2-5; possibly the D gene is TRBD2, per 6 matching bases. The DNA sequence reads TGCAGCGTTGGGGTGTCGGGAGTCGGGACCCAGTACTTC. This sequence encodes CSVGVSGVGTQYF.